The 22 T cell receptor beta chains reported below all come from one sample, sequenced in a study of blood T cells in healthy people across ages. For the second PCR, which ran for 7 to 11 cycles, a sample-barcoded 5' primer and a J-beta primer mix were used. TCRdb called the 5' RACE reads again in MiXCR, with one record for every CDR3 protein. The data show hundreds of thousands of distinct CDR3 sequences, around 21% seen once. The sequencing sample was made of blood. The source is an older man in good health.

V and J are TRBV28 and TRBJ2-3, with D possibly being TRBD1 (5 bases). Germline V gives CDR1 MDHEN, CDR2 SYDVKM. The CDR3 is 13 residues long. With 8 bases removed from V and 7 bases from J, the gap between germline ends came to 16 bases. CDR3: CASGKGSPYTQYF. In nucleotides, the CDR3 is TGTGCCAGCGGGAAGGGGTCCCCCTATACGCAGTATTTT.

This clonotype was observed a single time. V gene TRBV19 combines with J gene TRBJ2-2; possibly TRBD2 for D (5 bases). Trimming took 4 bases from V and 1 from J, leaving 10 bases between them. CDR1 and CDR2 (germline): LNHDA, SQIVND (reference sequence). The CDR3 sequence is 15 residues long. The CDR3 sequence: CASSTASRNTGELFF. The CDR3 DNA follows: TGTGCCAGTAGTACGGCTAGCCGGAACACCGGGGAGCTGTTTTTT.

Only a few counts were recorded for this clonotype. One end of the junction is discordant with germline, which a read error may explain. The CDR3: CAGRKDSPQTDTQYF. DNA for the CDR3: TGTGCCGGCAGAAAGGACAGCCCCCAAACAGATACGCAGTATTTT. The chain links TRBV7-9 to TRBJ2-3; D may be TRBD1 (6 bases). The CDR3 is 15 residues long. From germline, CDR1 is SEHNR and CDR2 FQNEAQ (reference sequence).

A few counts support this clonotype. The chain combines TRBV28 with TRBJ2-7, with 11 bases identical to TRBD2. The CDR3 runs 15 residues. Germline values: CDR1 MDHEN, CDR2 SYDVKM. V shed 8 bases and J 6 bases; nucleotides not matched to a gene: 12. CDR3 residues: CASQTLAGVGLEQYF. CDR3 coding DNA: TGTGCCAGCCAAACACTAGCGGGAGTTGGCCTCGAGCAGTACTTC.

The chain links TRBV20-1 to TRBJ1-3; D gene ambiguous. From germline, CDR1 is DFQATT and CDR2 SNEGSKA (reference sequence). V lost 3 bases and J lost 0, with 15 bases in between. The CDR3 has 16 residues. The CDR3 DNA sequence: TGCAGTGCTAGCAGCTGGGCCTCCAGCTCTGGAAACACCATATATTTT. This translates into CSASSWASSSGNTIYF.

This sequence joins TRBV18 and TRBJ2-3, with unresolved D. This CDR3 spans 15 amino acids. CDR1 is KGHSH, CDR2 LQKENI, per germline. V lost 3 bases and J lost 2, with 12 bases in between. The CDR3 coding sequence is TGTGCCAGCTCACCGGACCGTCAGACCACAGATACGCAGTATTTT. Protein: CASSPDRQTTDTQYF.

Details on this clonotype: At one end the junction does not follow the germline gene, possibly because of a read error. The rearrangement joins TRBV25-1 to TRBJ2-7, with D perhaps TRBD1 or TRBD2 (6 bases each). The CDR3 is 13 amino acids. Germline CDR1 and CDR2: MGHDK and SYGVNS. In DNA form, the CDR3 reads TGTGCCACCAGTCGGCCGGGGGCAGGCGAGCAGTACTTC. Encoded protein: CATSRPGAGEQYF.

In DNA form, the CDR3 reads TGTGCCAGCAGCAAGGGACTAGCGAATGAGCAGTTCTTC. This gives the protein CASSKGLANEQFF. The rearrangement uses TRBV14 and TRBJ2-1, with 10 nucleotides matching TRBD2. The CDR3 extends over 13 amino acids. The ends lost 5 bases at V and 7 bases at J; junction bases unmatched: 2. CDR1 and CDR2 from the germline V gene are SGHDN and FVKESK. The full variable domain, completed using reference TRBV14 and TRBJ2-1, is EAGVTQFPSHSVIEKGQTVTLRCDPISGHDNLYWYRRVMGKEIKFLLHFVKESKQDESGMPNNRFLAERTGGTYSTLKVQPAELEDSGVYFCASSKGLANEQFFGPGTRLTVL.

This sequence joins TRBV29-1 and TRBJ2-1, with 9 nucleotides matching TRBD1. The CDR3 is made up of 15 amino acids. In germline, CDR1 is SQVTM, CDR2 ANQGSEA. Unmatched junction bases numbered 9, after V lost 3 bases and J lost 6 bases. DNA of the CDR3: TGCAGCGTTGATGGGTTGGGACAGGGTAGCAATGAGCAGTTCTTC. Its protein product is CSVDGLGQGSNEQFF.

The V gene is TRBV7-2, the J gene TRBJ2-3; D is unclear. Per the germline V gene, CDR1 is SGHTA and CDR2 is FQGNSA. The V gene lost 3 bases and the J gene lost 6 bases, with 7 bases spanning the gap. This CDR3 is 12 amino acids long. The CDR3 DNA follows: TGTGCCAGCAGCTTGGGGATGGATACGCAGTATTTT. Protein product: CASSLGMDTQYF.

This clonotype was found a few times. This clone may be a read error of a much larger clone one base away. The rearrangement uses TRBV29-1 and TRBJ2-5, with 8 positions matching TRBD1. The assigned J gene may be wrong: the sequence end matches TRBJ2-1 better. Per the germline V gene, CDR1 is SQVTM and CDR2 is ANQGSEA. The CDR3 length is 13 residues. The CDR3 loop is CSVGQGLYNEQFF. CDR3 coding DNA: TGCAGCGTTGGACAGGGGCTCTACAATGAGCAGTTCTTC.

The chain recombines TRBV2 with TRBJ2-1; D not certain. With 7 bases removed from V and 4 bases from J, the gap between germline ends came to 11 bases. In germline, CDR1 is SNHLY, CDR2 FYNNEI. The CDR3 has 13 residues. CDR3 sequence reads: CASTADRYNEQFF. CDR3 sequence (DNA): TGTGCCAGCACCGCTGACCGATACAATGAGCAGTTCTTC.

This clonotype was counted between two and nine times. CDR3 sequence: CASSLDGSARETQYF. For the CDR3, the DNA is TGCGCCAGCAGCTTAGACGGGAGCGCCAGGGAGACCCAGTACTTC. This chain connects TRBV5-1 to TRBJ2-5; D might be TRBD2 (6 bases). The V end lost 2 bases, the J end lost 5 bases, and 16 bases lay between the germline ends. The CDR3 covers 15 residues. Germline lookup yields CDR1 SGHRS and CDR2 YFSETQ.

The chain combines TRBV3-1 with TRBJ2-1; 7 bases are a match to TRBD1. J gave up 4 bases and V 6 bases, and 15 bases lay outside the gene matches. The CDR3 is 17 amino acids. Germline CDR1 LGHDT, CDR2 YNNKEL (reference sequence). CDR3: CASRPQGSLSLYNEQFF. In DNA, the CDR3 is TGTGCCAGCAGACCACAGGGGAGCCTTTCACTTTACAATGAGCAGTTCTTC.

About this clonotype: This likely comes from a read error, as the CDR3 has no conserved phenylalanine or tryptophan at its end. The chain links TRBV2 to TRBJ2-5; tentatively, D is TRBD1 or TRBD2 (6 bases each). The J call may be mistaken, given a closer DNA end match to TRBJ2-7. Germline V CDR1 and CDR2: SNHLY, FYNNEI. The CDR3 consists of 15 residues. The DNA for the CDR3 is TGTGCCAACTCAGCCCGGGGGCGGGTACCCTACGAGCAGTACCTC. Protein sequence: CANSARGRVPYEQYL.

The chain joins TRBV20-1 to TRBJ2-2; TRBD2 matches 9 bases. Germline V CDR1 and CDR2: DFQATT, SNEGSKA (reference sequence). The CDR3 contains 14 residues. Losses at the gene ends were 6 bases for V and 5 bases for J; bases not matched to a gene: 7. This chain's CDR3 is CSAPWAGGTGELFF. As DNA, the CDR3 is TGCAGTGCCCCCTGGGCGGGAGGGACCGGGGAGCTGTTTTTT.

This clonotype was detected many times. The chain has TRBV27 and TRBJ2-5; 8 nucleotides agree with TRBD1. The J call is in doubt because the DNA end fits TRBJ2-7 better. The CDR3 is 13 amino acids. Germline V lookup: CDR1 MNHEY, CDR2 SMNVEV (reference sequence). CDR3 in DNA: TGTGCCAGCAGTTTTGGACAGGGAGGCGAGCAGTACTTC. This codes for CASSFGQGGEQYF.

The chain has TRBV12-3 or TRBV12-4 and TRBJ1-4; no clear D. V was trimmed by 3 bases and J by 8 bases, leaving 7 bases between them. The CDR3 spans 12 residues. The CDR3 bases are TGTGCCAGCAGTTTGTCGTGGGAAAAACTGTTTTTT. Amino acids: CASSLSWEKLFF.

V and J are TRBV20-1 and TRBJ2-1, with 8 bases identical to TRBD2. This CDR3 is built from 16 residues. The germline V gene has CDR1 DFQATT and CDR2 SNEGSKA (reference sequence). After removal of 0 bases from V and 0 bases from J, the junction contained 4 bases not matched to a gene. The CDR3 DNA sequence: TGCAGTGCTAGAGATCGCAGCGGGAGCTCCTACAATGAGCAGTTCTTC. The encoded protein is CSARDRSGSSYNEQFF.

A few counts support this clonotype. The chain joins TRBV20-1 to TRBJ2-1; 9 positions agree with TRBD2. Trimming cost V 1 base and J 8 bases; bases outside gene matches: 6. There are 14 residues in the CDR3. From germline, CDR1 is DFQATT and CDR2 SNEGSKA (reference sequence). CDR3 in amino acids: CSARGLLAGYEQFF. The DNA of the CDR3 is TGCAGTGCTAGAGGCCTACTAGCGGGCTATGAGCAGTTCTTC.

The V call is TRBV5-1, the J call TRBJ2-2; TRBD2 aligns across 8 bases. After removal of 7 bases from V and 8 bases from J, the junction contained 16 bases not matched to a gene. The CDR3 length is 16 residues. Per the germline V gene, CDR1 is SGHRS and CDR2 is YFSETQ. The CDR3 loop is CASRKEALAGTGELFF. CDR3 coding DNA: TGCGCCAGCCGGAAGGAAGCTTTAGCGGGAACGGGGGAGCTGTTTTTT.

This chain connects TRBV7-2 to TRBJ2-2, with TRBD2 matching over 7 bases. CDR3 length: 17 residues. Germline V CDR1 and CDR2: SGHTA, FQGNSA. V was pared by 5 bases and J by 1 base, with 10 bases of the junction left unmatched. The CDR3 nucleotides read TGTGCCAGCAGCACGCCCCCCGGGACTAAGAACACCGGGGAGCTGTTTTTT. It encodes CASSTPPGTKNTGELFF.